Detailed here is one T cell receptor (beta chain). The CDR3 has 14 amino acids. Looked up from germline, CDR1 is SNHLY and CDR2 is FYNNEI. V was clipped by 7 bases and J by 0 bases, with 10 bases between them. The sample comes from a study of blood T cell repertoires in COVID-19. About the study: Samples taken during acute and convalescent COVID-19 were collected in the United States, Italy and Spain.

Under the authors' procedure: Nucleated cell counts were estimated from reference gene primer amplification. TCRdb's table, derived via immunoSEQ multiplex PCR, lists solely in-frame clones and lacks some. From that table come the V and J calls and clone size; the DNA was used to work out D and trimming. The repertoire holds approximately 240,000 clones, 80% to 90% seen once, with about 3.3% in the top ten. The study assigned cohorts using participant-reported clinical history. The chain couples TRBV2 to TRBJ2-1; D might be TRBD2 (5 bases). The source of this sequence is a woman in her late teens or twenties in a cohort exposed to, infected with or recovered from COVID-19 (not recorded which). The sequenced material came from PBMCs or T cells enriched from blood (not recorded which). CDR3 region: CASTYGNSYNEQFF. CDR3 in DNA: TGTGCCAGCACGTACGGGAACTCCTACAATGAGCAGTTCTTC. Full variable domain (outside the CDR3, taken from reference TRBV2 and TRBJ2-1): EPEVTQTPSHQVTQMGQEVILRCVPISNHLYFYWYRQILGQKVEFLVSFYNNEISEKSEIFDDQFSVERPDGSNFTLKIRSTKLEDSAMYFCASTYGNSYNEQFFGPGTRLTVL.